This is a list of T cell receptor beta chains from one sample in a study of T-cell memory formation after mild COVID-19. TCRdb ran MiXCR on the 5' RACE reads and lists one entry per CDR3 protein. The repertoire holds about 150,000 distinct CDR3 sequences, with about 14% as singletons. The sample taken for sequencing was PBMCs or a T cell subset sorted from them (not recorded which). These TCRs come from an adult woman who had mild COVID-19 (a few samples of this study predate the infection). Cell type and time point are not known. The CDR3 runs from the conserved cysteine through the conserved F or W. A D gene is named only where the DNA matches it firmly. The size entry is marked missing in some rows and otherwise reads once, few, many or a size class.

length	size	V	D	J	DNA	CDR3
13	many	TRBV6-2/TRBV6-3	NA	TRBJ2-7	TGCGCCAGCAGCTTGCAGGGAGCCTACGAGCAGTACTTC	CASSLQGAYEQYF
16	NA	TRBV9	NA	TRBJ1-1	TGTGCCAGCAGCGTTTATCACTCGGGGGGGAACACTGAAGCTTTCTTT	CASSVYHSGGNTEAFF
10	NA	TRBV20-1	NA	TRBJ1-1	TGCAGTGCTAGTTTCGGCGAAGCTTTCTTT	CSASFGEAFF
16	NA	TRBV7-9	NA	TRBJ2-1	TGTGCCAGCAGCTTTGGGGGGGCTAAAGACTACAATGAGCAGTTCTTC	CASSFGGAKDYNEQFF
11	many	TRBV19	NA	TRBJ1-5	TGTGCCAGTACCTCCGGGGGGCCCCAGCATTTT	CASTSGGPQHF
11	NA	TRBV6-5	NA	TRBJ1-1	TGTGCCAGCAACAAAAACACTGAAGCTTTCTTT	CASNKNTEAFF
18	NA	TRBV5-6	TRBD1	TRBJ2-6	TGTGCCAGCACCTTTCCGGGACAGCACTACTCTGGGGCCAACGTCCTGACTTTC	CASTFPGQHYSGANVLTF
16	NA	TRBV6-5	TRBD2	TRBJ2-7	TGTGCCAGCAGTTCCCTTACTAGCGGGGTCTCCTACGAGCAGTACTTC	CASSSLTSGVSYEQYF
16	NA	TRBV21-1	NA	TRBJ2-5	TGTGCCAGCAGCGCAATCCCCTCCGGAACTAAAGAGACCCAGTACTTC	CASSAIPSGTKETQYF
19	NA	TRBV5-1	TRBD2	TRBJ2-3	TGCGCCAGCAGCTTGGGACTAGCGGCTGCCATGTGGGTCACAGATACGCAGTATTTT	CASSLGLAAAMWVTDTQYF
15	few	TRBV12-3/TRBV12-4	TRBD1	TRBJ1-2	TGTGCCAGCAGTTCAGGACAGGATCACCTATCTGGCTACACCTTC	CASSSGQDHLSGYTF
14	NA	TRBV5-8	NA	TRBJ2-7	TGTGCCAGCAGCCTAGGGGGGGTGACCTACGAGCAGTACTTC	CASSLGGVTYEQYF
12	few	TRBV7-6	NA	TRBJ1-5	TGTGCCAGCAGCTTATTCGATCAGCCCCAGCATTTT	CASSLFDQPQHF
12	few	TRBV10-3	NA	TRBJ2-3	TGTGCCATCAGTCCTACCACAGATACGCAGTATTTT	CAISPTTDTQYF
16	NA	TRBV15	TRBD1	TRBJ2-3	TGTGCCACCAGCAGAGAAGGACAGGGGACCACAGATACGCAGTATTTT	CATSREGQGTTDTQYF
15	many	TRBV3-1	TRBD1	TRBJ2-3	TGTGCCAGCAGCCCGACAGGGACAAGCACAGATACGCAGTATTTT	CASSPTGTSTDTQYF
16	NA	TRBV5-1	NA	TRBJ1-2	TGCGCCAGCAGCCCCGGCCCGGACAGATTCAGCTATGGCTACACCTTC	CASSPGPDRFSYGYTF
16	NA	TRBV7-7	TRBD2	TRBJ2-3	TGTGCTAGCAGTACGACTAGCGGGTCCGGGGAGGATACGCAGTATTTT	CASSTTSGSGEDTQYF
14	few	TRBV27	NA	TRBJ2-5	TGTGCCAGCAGGACTCTTAGGGGGAAAGAGACCCAGTACTTC	CASRTLRGKETQYF
14	few	TRBV30	TRBD2	TRBJ2-7	TGTGCCTGGAGTCGGACTAGCGGGAACTACGAGCAGTACTTC	CAWSRTSGNYEQYF
15	NA	TRBV7-2	TRBD2	TRBJ2-3	TGTGCCAGCAGCTTAGTGGGGACTAGACCAGATACGCAGTATTTT	CASSLVGTRPDTQYF
15	many	TRBV20-1	TRBD2	TRBJ2-3	TGCAGTGCTAGAGTGGCTAGCGGGAGAACAGATACGCAGTATTTT	CSARVASGRTDTQYF
15	few	TRBV20-1	TRBD2	TRBJ2-5	TGCAGTGCTAGGGAGCCAGCGGGGGGCCAAGAGACCCAGTACTTC	CSAREPAGGQETQYF
16	NA	TRBV7-6	TRBD1	TRBJ1-2	TGTGCCAGCAGCCAGACGCCCGGACAGGGAGAGGACGGCTACACCTTC	CASSQTPGQGEDGYTF
18	few	TRBV5-1	TRBD2	TRBJ2-1	TGCGCCAGCGAGGGACCCCGGGGGGGGGTAGTAATGGCCAATGAGCAGTTCTTC	CASEGPRGGVVMANEQFF
15	NA	TRBV7-9	TRBD1	TRBJ1-5	TGTGCCAGCAGCGCCGGGACAGGGGTTGGTCAGCCCCAGCATTTT	CASSAGTGVGQPQHF
13	NA	TRBV15	NA	TRBJ2-7	TGTGCCACCAGCAGGACAGTGAACTACGAGCAGTACTTC	CATSRTVNYEQYF
13	many	TRBV12-3/TRBV12-4	NA	TRBJ2-7	TGTGCCAGCAGTTTACAGGCGTCCTACGAGCAGTACTTC	CASSLQASYEQYF
18	few	TRBV29-1	NA	TRBJ2-3	TGCAGCGTTGAAGAACCCCAAGACCCAACCGGAGTTACAGATACGCAGTATTTT	CSVEEPQDPTGVTDTQYF
15	NA	TRBV5-1	NA	TRBJ2-2	TGCGCCAGCACCTCTGCACAGTTTGAGACCGGGGAGCTGTTTTTT	CASTSAQFETGELFF
12	NA	TRBV12-3/TRBV12-4	NA	TRBJ1-4	TGTGCCAGCAGTTTAGGCCGTGAAAAACTGTTTTTT	CASSLGREKLFF
15	NA	TRBV18	TRBD2	TRBJ2-3	TGTGCCAGCTCACAGGGACTAGCGGACACAGATACGCAGTATTTT	CASSQGLADTDTQYF
16	NA	TRBV7-9	NA	TRBJ2-7	TGTGCCAGCAGCTCAACCCTAGGGCAGTGTGAGTCCGAGCAGTACTTC	CASSSTLGQCESEQYF
14	NA	TRBV13	NA	TRBJ2-7	TGTGCCAGCAGCGACGCCGGTCACACCTACGAGCAGTACTTC	CASSDAGHTYEQYF
16	NA	TRBV13	NA	TRBJ1-6	TGTGCCAGCAGCTCAAGCCAGGGAGTTTATAATTCACCCCTCCACTTT	CASSSSQGVYNSPLHF
11	once	TRBV24-1	NA	TRBJ2-7	TGTGCCACCAGTGACCGATACGAGCAGTACTTC	CATSDRYEQYF
15	once	TRBV14	TRBD2	TRBJ2-2	TGTGCCAGCAGCCAGTGGACTAGCGGGACCGGGGAGCTGTTTTTT	CASSQWTSGTGELFF
15	few	TRBV2	TRBD1	TRBJ2-5	TGTGCCAGCAGTTCCGGGACAGGGGGACCAGAGACCCAGTACTTC	CASSSGTGGPETQYF
15	few	TRBV5-4	TRBD1	TRBJ2-7	TGTGCCAGCAGCTTGGAAGGGACAGGGTTCTACGAGCAGTACTTC	CASSLEGTGFYEQYF
13	few	TRBV2	NA	TRBJ1-2	TGTGCCAGCAGTGAAGCCACGGGGGATGGCTACACCTTC	CASSEATGDGYTF
15	few	TRBV12-3/TRBV12-4	TRBD1	TRBJ1-2	TGTGCCAGCAGGTTTAAAGGGGGCGCCCACTATGGCTACACCTTC	CASRFKGGAHYGYTF
15	few	TRBV6-6	TRBD2	TRBJ2-5	TGTGCCAGCAGATCGGGGACTAGCGGGAGAGAGACCCAGTACTTC	CASRSGTSGRETQYF
13	NA	TRBV24-1	NA	TRBJ2-3	TGTGCCACCAGTGATTTTTACACAGATACGCAGTATTTT	CATSDFYTDTQYF
19	many	TRBV7-9	TRBD1	TRBJ2-2	TGTGCCAGCAGCTTAAGGACAGGGCACTCTTATGCGAACACCGGGGAGCTGTTTTTT	CASSLRTGHSYANTGELFF
11	few	TRBV3-1	NA	TRBJ2-7	TGTGCCAGCAGCCAGACGGGGGAGCAGTACTTC	CASSQTGEQYF
16	NA	TRBV7-7	NA	TRBJ2-1	TGTGCTAGCAGCTTAGATCACCGCGGGGCAGCCAATGAGCAGTTCTTC	CASSLDHRGAANEQFF
15	NA	TRBV5-5	NA	TRBJ2-1	TGTGCCAGCAGCACGACTAGGAAGGGTAACAATGAGCAGTTCTTC	CASSTTRKGNNEQFF
14	NA	TRBV20-1	NA	TRBJ2-7	TGCAGTGCTAGGATTCCAGGGGACTCCTACGAGCAGTACTTC	CSARIPGDSYEQYF